This TCR beta chain was recorded in a study of OX40 agonist ivuxolimab in advanced cancers. For the wider study: Ivuxolimab, which targeted the costimulatory receptor OX40 (CD134), was an agonistic, fully human IgG2 monoclonal antibody. Of the 50 or so patients in dose escalation, about 20 had hepatocellular carcinoma, about 15 had melanoma, 9 had renal cell carcinoma and 9 had head and neck cancer. The point of sequencing TCRbeta in the periphery was to test whether ivuxolimab changed TCR sequence diversity and drove clonal T-cell expansion. The monotherapy dose-escalation portion (N ≈ 52 patients) of the phase I ivuxolimab trial is reported in the paper. Intravenous ivuxolimab was administered to patients every 2 weeks at six dose levels: 0.01, 0.1, 0.3, 1.5, 3 and 10 mg/kg. The dose-escalation cohort was almost 85% male with a mean age of about 60 years, ranging from roughly 20 to 80. Partial responses occurred in three dose-escalation patients, of whom one had hepatocellular carcinoma and two had cutaneous melanoma. Patients were allowed to have had prior anti-PD-1, anti-PD-L1 or anti-CTLA-4 therapy, and approximately 40% of the dose-escalation patients had been treated with checkpoint inhibitors. Overall study outcomes, separate from this receptor: At doses from 0.1 to 3.0 mg/kg, clonal expansion was seen in both CD4+ and CD8+ blood T cells between baseline and week 6. Low levels of normalized T-cell clonal expansion were also shown by some nonresponding patients. Antigen specificity was not determined for the clonally expanded peripheral T cells. In partial responders in the 0.1-3.0 mg/kg groups, normalized peripheral clonal expansion was found to be among the lowest, especially among CD8+ T cells. After ivuxolimab, CD8+ T cells had more expanded clones than CD4+ T cells on average.

Looking up the germline V gene yields CDR1 MDHEN and CDR2 SYDVKM. Spanning cysteine to phenylalanine, the CDR3 consists of 13 amino acids. The entry retains the CDR3 DNA only, 39 bases that are in frame from base 1. After removal of 8 bases from V and 5 bases from J, the junction retains 2 bases not matched to a gene. To sequence the TCRbeta CDR3 region, genomic DNA was isolated from the sorted cells. TCRbeta CDR3 regions were sequenced using the immunoSEQ Assay. TCRdb mirrors the immuneACCESS table, restricted to in-frame sequences. Some clones are absent from its copies; in checked studies, under half trace to an unresolved V gene, and the reason for the others is unknown. The sample table holds tens of thousands of clones, of which roughly 89% were seen once. The ten most abundant clones make up less than 30% of the sample. The trial excluded patients who had a history of autoimmune disease or who were on systemic immunosuppression. Peripheral blood for TCR sequencing was collected from all dose cohorts at baseline, on cycle 4 day 1, and on cycle 7 day 1. The samples were drawn from a first-in-human, open-label, multicenter phase I dose-escalation trial of ivuxolimab. Adults with locally advanced or metastatic head and neck squamous cell, hepatocellular, melanoma or renal cell carcinoma were enrolled in the trial. Before TCR sequencing, CD4+ T cells and CD8+ T cells from peripheral blood were sorted into separate populations.

Turning to this clone: This receptor's antigen is unknown. Base-call qualities are not available, and no considerably larger clone is one nucleotide away.

The sequence was collected from an adult with an advanced solid tumor such as melanoma, head and neck, liver or kidney cancer. The rearranged chain carries TRBV28 and TRBJ2-1; 11 nucleotides in the junction match TRBD2. This specimen consisted of CD4+ or CD8+ T cells sorted from blood, obtained in a trial of the OX40 agonist ivuxolimab. In nucleotides, the sequence is TGTGCCAGCGCGACTAGCGGGGACAATGAGCAGTTCTTC. Its protein is CASATSGDNEQFF.